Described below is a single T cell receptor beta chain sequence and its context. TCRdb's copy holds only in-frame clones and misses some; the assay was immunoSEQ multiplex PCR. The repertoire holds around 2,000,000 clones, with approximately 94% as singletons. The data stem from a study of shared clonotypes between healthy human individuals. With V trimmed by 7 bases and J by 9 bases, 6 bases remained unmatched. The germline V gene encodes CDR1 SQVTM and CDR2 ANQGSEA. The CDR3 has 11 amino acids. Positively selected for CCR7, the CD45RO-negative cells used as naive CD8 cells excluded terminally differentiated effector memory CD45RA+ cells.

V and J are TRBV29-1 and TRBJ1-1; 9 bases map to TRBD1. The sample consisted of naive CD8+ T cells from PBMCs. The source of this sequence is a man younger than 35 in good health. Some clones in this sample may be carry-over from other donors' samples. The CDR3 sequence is CSGRTGVKAFF. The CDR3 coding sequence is TGCAGCGGCCGGACAGGGGTCAAAGCTTTCTTT.